Each of the 15 T cell receptor beta chains below was sequenced from the same sample in a study of cytomegalovirus exposure and HLA in healthy donors. The study ran its PCR with 60 Vbeta and 13 Jbeta primers. Repertoires were generated with immunoSEQ multiplex PCR, while TCRdb's copy carries only in-frame clones and drops some. The table lists under 150,000 clones, roughly 79% of them singletons. Material: PBMCs. The receptors here all came from a man younger than 30 in good health and CMV-seronegative.

This rearrangement joins TRBV7-9 to TRBJ1-6, with 9 positions matching TRBD1. The CDR3 extends over 13 amino acids. Germline values: CDR1 SEHNR, CDR2 FQNEAQ (reference sequence). For the CDR3, the DNA is TGTGCAATCCGGGACAGGGTTGATTCACCCCTCCACTTT. This translates into CAIRDRVDSPLHF.

The CDR3 nucleotides read TGTGCCAGCAGCCTTAACCGAGGGAATGAGCAGTTCTTC. Encoded protein: CASSLNRGNEQFF. The genes are TRBV7-2 and TRBJ2-1, with D tentatively TRBD2 (5 bases). Trimming took 5 bases from V and 7 from J, leaving 12 bases between them. The germline V gene has CDR1 SGHTA and CDR2 FQGNSA. This CDR3 contains 13 residues.

This clone is a singleton in its sample. This chain links TRBV5-1 with TRBJ1-6; the D gene is possibly TRBD1 (6 bases). The CDR3 runs 16 residues. Germline CDR1 reads SGHRS; CDR2 reads YFSETQ. With 0 bases removed from V and 6 bases from J, the gap between germline ends came to 13 bases. CDR3 DNA sequence: TGCGCCAGCAGCTTGGATCCAGGGGTGGCTAATTCACCCCTCCACTTT. This codes for CASSLDPGVANSPLHF.

The V call is TRBV30, the J call TRBJ1-3; no firm D call. Germline assignment: CDR1 GTSNPN and CDR2 SVGIG (reference sequence). This CDR3 comprises 15 residues. V lost 1 base, J lost 2 bases, and 12 bases lay in between. CDR3 nucleotide sequence: TGTGCCTGGAGTGAGGAGGTAGCAACTGGAAACACCATATATTTT. It specifies CAWSEEVATGNTIYF.

The chain combines TRBV29-1 with TRBJ2-1; D gene ambiguous. V lost 4 bases to trimming and J lost 10 bases, with 11 bases between them. From germline, CDR1 is SQVTM and CDR2 ANQGSEA. The CDR3 consists of 11 residues. The CDR3 DNA reads as TGCAGCGTTGTCGGTACCTGGGAGCAGTTCTTC. Its translation: CSVVGTWEQFF.

V is TRBV5-1 and J is TRBJ1-1, with D maybe TRBD1 (6 bases). This CDR3 has 13 amino acids. CDR1 and CDR2 (germline): SGHRS, YFSETQ. The V end was cut by 1 base, the J end by 6 bases, with 10 bases between. CDR3 residues: CASSLQGQAEAFF. CDR3 bases: TGCGCCAGCAGCTTGCAGGGGCAAGCTGAAGCTTTCTTT.

V and J are TRBV11-2 and TRBJ1-2; the D is unclear. CDR1 and CDR2 (germline): SGHAT, FQNNGV. There are 12 residues in the CDR3. V lost 6 bases and J lost 2, with 7 bases in between. CDR3 bases: TGTGCCAGCAGTCCCCCGAACTATGGCTACACCTTC. It encodes CASSPPNYGYTF.

The chain joins TRBV6-5 to TRBJ2-5; D is possibly TRBD1 (5 bases). CDR1 and CDR2 from the germline V gene are MNHEY and SVGAGI. The CDR3 runs 14 residues. V was clipped by 5 bases and J by 4 bases, with 14 bases between them. The DNA of the CDR3 is TGTGCCAGCAGTCTCGGAGTTGGGGCAGAGACCCAGTACTTC. It specifies CASSLGVGAETQYF.

The rearrangement links TRBV7-9 to TRBJ2-3; D unresolved. This CDR3 spans 13 amino acids. V lost 1 base to trimming and J lost 7 bases, with 9 bases between them. Germline loops: CDR1 SEHNR, CDR2 FQNEAQ (reference sequence). The CDR3 loop is CASSLVSGNTQYF. The DNA of the CDR3 is TGTGCCAGCAGCTTAGTTTCCGGTAATACGCAGTATTTT. Using reference TRBV7-9 and TRBJ2-3 for the parts outside the CDR3, the full variable domain is DTGVSQNPRHKITKRGQNVTFRCDPISEHNRLYWYRQTLGQGPEFLTYFQNEAQLEKSRLLSDRFSAERPKGSFSTLEIQRTEQGDSAMYLCASSLVSGNTQYFGPGTRLTVL.

This chain links TRBV9 with TRBJ2-1, with TRBD2 matching 16 bases. This CDR3 has 17 residues. Germline V CDR1 and CDR2: SGDLS, YYNGEE. J gave up 6 bases and V 4 bases, and 7 bases lay outside the gene matches. The CDR3: CASSFGTSGGALNEQFF. The CDR3 DNA reads TGTGCCAGCAGCTTCGGGACTAGCGGGGGGGCCCTCAATGAGCAGTTCTTC.

This sequence joins TRBV7-2 and TRBJ1-4, with 8 bases fitting TRBD1. Germline CDR1 reads SGHTA; CDR2 reads FQGNSA. V shed 5 bases, J shed 14 bases, and the junction held 13 bases outside the gene matches. CDR3 length: 14 amino acids. The chain's CDR3 is CASSPGTGRKWLFF. DNA of the CDR3: TGTGCCAGCAGCCCCGGGACAGGTCGAAAGTGGCTGTTTTTT.

This chain connects TRBV10-1 to TRBJ1-3; 7 bases fit TRBD1. V lost 5 bases and J lost 3; bases outside the gene matches: 7. Germline V gene data show CDR1 as WNHNN and CDR2 as SYGVQD (reference sequence). The CDR3 sequence is 15 residues long. The CDR3 spells CASSQGVDDGNTIYF. The CDR3 DNA reads as TGCGCCAGCAGTCAGGGGGTCGATGATGGAAACACCATATATTTT.

The chain employs TRBV9 and TRBJ2-7, with TRBD1 identical over 8 bases. The CDR3 consists of 14 residues. J lost 2 bases, V lost 4 bases, and 5 bases had no gene match. Germline values: CDR1 SGDLS, CDR2 YYNGEE. The CDR3 DNA is TGTGCCAGCAGCTACGGACAGGGAGCCTACGAGCAGTACTTC. Amino acid sequence: CASSYGQGAYEQYF.

In its sample, this clone was seen a few times. V gene TRBV2 combines with J gene TRBJ1-5; D is uncertain. Germline values: CDR1 SNHLY, CDR2 FYNNEI. Trimming shortened V by 3 bases and J by 4 bases, and 7 bases separated the two germline ends. This CDR3 comprises 13 residues. CDR3 sequence (DNA): TGTGCCAGCAGTGATTGGGCAAATCAGCCCCAGCATTTT. Translated: CASSDWANQPQHF.

A single count supports this clone. V and J are TRBV6-1 and TRBJ1-5; no firm D call. Per germline, CDR1 MNHNS and CDR2 SASEGT. The CDR3 covers 14 residues. V lost 0 bases and J lost 6, with 9 bases in between. The CDR3, as DNA: TGTGCCAGCAGTGAAGCGATTAGGAGTCAGCCCCAGCATTTT. Its translation is CASSEAIRSQPQHF.